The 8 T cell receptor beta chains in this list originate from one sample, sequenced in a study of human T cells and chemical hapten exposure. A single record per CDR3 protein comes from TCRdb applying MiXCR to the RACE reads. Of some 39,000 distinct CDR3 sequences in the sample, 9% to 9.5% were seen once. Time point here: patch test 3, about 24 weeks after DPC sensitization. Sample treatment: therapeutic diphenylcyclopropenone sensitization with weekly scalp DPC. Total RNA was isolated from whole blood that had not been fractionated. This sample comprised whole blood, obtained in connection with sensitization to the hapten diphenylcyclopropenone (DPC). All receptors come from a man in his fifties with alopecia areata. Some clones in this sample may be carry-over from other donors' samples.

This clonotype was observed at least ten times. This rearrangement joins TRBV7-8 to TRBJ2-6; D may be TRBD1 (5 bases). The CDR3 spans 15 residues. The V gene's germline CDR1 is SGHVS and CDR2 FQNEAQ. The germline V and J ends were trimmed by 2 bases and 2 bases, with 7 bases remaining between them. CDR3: CASSLRGAGANVLTF. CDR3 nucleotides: TGTGCCAGCAGCTTAAGGGGCGCTGGGGCCAACGTCCTGACTTTC.

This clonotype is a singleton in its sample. The CDR3 here is CATSDSDRGNTIYF. CDR3 coding DNA: TGTGCCACCAGTGACTCGGACCGTGGAAACACCATATATTTT. The chain has TRBV24-1 and TRBJ1-3; D ambiguous. The CDR3 has 14 amino acids. Germline assignment: CDR1 KGHDR and CDR2 SFDVKD. The V and J ends lost 4 bases and 3 bases respectively, with 9 bases between them.

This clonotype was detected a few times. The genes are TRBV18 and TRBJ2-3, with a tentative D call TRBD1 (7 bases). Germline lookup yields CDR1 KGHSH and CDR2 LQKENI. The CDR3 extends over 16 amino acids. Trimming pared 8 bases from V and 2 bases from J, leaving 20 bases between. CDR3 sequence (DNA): TGTGCCAGCGCCTTGAACGGGGGACAGATCACAGATACGCAGTATTTT. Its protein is CASALNGGQITDTQYF.

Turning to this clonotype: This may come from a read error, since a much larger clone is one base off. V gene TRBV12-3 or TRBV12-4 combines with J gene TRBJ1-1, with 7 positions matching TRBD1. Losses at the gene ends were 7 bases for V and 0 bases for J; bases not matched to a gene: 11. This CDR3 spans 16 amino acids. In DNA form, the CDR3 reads TGTGCCAGCAACTGGGGGACAGCAAACATGAACACTGAAGCTTTCTTT. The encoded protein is CASNWGTANMNTEAFF.

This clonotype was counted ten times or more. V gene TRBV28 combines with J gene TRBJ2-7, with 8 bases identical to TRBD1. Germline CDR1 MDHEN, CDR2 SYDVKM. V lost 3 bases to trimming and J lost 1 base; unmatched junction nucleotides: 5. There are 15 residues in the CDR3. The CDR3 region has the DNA TGTGCCAGCAGTTTTATCAGGACAGGGTCCTACGAGCAGTACTTC. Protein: CASSFIRTGSYEQYF.

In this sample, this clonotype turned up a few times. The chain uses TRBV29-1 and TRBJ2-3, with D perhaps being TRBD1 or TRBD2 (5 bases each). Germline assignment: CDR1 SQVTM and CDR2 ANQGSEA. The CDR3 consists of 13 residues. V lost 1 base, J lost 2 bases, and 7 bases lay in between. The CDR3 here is CSVEAGLTDTQYF. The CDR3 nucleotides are TGCAGCGTTGAAGCGGGGCTCACAGATACGCAGTATTTT.

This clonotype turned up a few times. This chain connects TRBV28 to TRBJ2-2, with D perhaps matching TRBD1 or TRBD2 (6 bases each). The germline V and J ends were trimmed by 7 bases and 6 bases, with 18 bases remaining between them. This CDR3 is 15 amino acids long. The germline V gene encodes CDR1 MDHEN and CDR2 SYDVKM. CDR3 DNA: TGTGCCAGCATCCCAGGTGGGGGGCTCGCCGGGGAGCTGTTTTTT. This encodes CASIPGGGLAGELFF. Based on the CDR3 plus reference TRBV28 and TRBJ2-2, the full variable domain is DVKVTQSSRYLVKRTGEKVFLECVQDMDHENMFWYRQDPGLGLRLIYFSYDVKMKEKGDIPEGYSVSREKKERFSLILESASTNQTSMYLCASIPGGGLAGELFFGEGSRLTVL.

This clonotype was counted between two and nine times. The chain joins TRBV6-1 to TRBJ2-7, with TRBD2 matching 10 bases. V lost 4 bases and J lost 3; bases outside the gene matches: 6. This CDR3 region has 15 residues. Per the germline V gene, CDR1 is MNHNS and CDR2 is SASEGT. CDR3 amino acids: CASSVTLAGDYEQYF. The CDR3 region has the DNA TGTGCCAGCAGTGTAACGCTAGCGGGAGACTACGAGCAGTACTTC.